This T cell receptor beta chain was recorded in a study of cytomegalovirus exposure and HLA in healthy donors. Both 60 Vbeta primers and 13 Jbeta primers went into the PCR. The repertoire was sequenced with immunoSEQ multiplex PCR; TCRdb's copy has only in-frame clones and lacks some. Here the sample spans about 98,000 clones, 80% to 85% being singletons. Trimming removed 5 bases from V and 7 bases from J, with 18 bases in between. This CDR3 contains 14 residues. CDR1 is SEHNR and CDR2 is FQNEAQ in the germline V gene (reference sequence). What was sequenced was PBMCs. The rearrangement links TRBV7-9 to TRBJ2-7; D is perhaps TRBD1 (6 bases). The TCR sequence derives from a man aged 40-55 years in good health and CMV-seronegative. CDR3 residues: CASSEERGLGEQYF. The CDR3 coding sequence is TGTGCCAGCAGCGAAGAGAGGGGGTTGGGGGAGCAGTACTTC.